This is a list of T cell receptor beta chains from one sample in a study of human T cells and chemical hapten exposure. A single record per CDR3 protein comes from TCRdb applying MiXCR to the RACE reads. The table shows approximately 400,000 distinct CDR3 sequences, with 4% to 6% occurring only once. The source was whole blood, collected in connection with sensitization to the hapten diphenylcyclopropenone (DPC). These receptors all stem from a woman between 45 and 60 years old with alopecia areata. Some clones in this sample may be carry-over from other donors' samples. Each CDR3 is given with its conserved first and last residue. The order of the fields is J gene, V gene, CDR3 protein.

J gene: TRBJ2-3
V gene: TRBV29-1
CDR3 protein: CSVGSPSRDTQYF

J gene: TRBJ1-1
V gene: TRBV12-3/TRBV12-4
CDR3 protein: CASSSNSEAFF

J gene: TRBJ1-5
V gene: TRBV28
CDR3 protein: CASSLSSGENQPQHF

J gene: TRBJ1-5
V gene: TRBV28
CDR3 protein: CASSSLAGTDQPQHF

J gene: TRBJ1-6
V gene: TRBV6-4
CDR3 protein: CASSTTGANSPLHF

J gene: TRBJ1-1
V gene: TRBV30
CDR3 protein: CAWSVNTEAFF

J gene: TRBJ1-2
V gene: TRBV5-1
CDR3 protein: CASSARTVYGYTF

J gene: TRBJ2-1
V gene: TRBV11-2
CDR3 protein: CASSPQRGYNEQFF

J gene: TRBJ2-5
V gene: TRBV5-1
CDR3 protein: CASSLDRGETQYF

J gene: TRBJ1-5
V gene: TRBV19
CDR3 protein: CASTAQGVSNQPQHF

J gene: TRBJ1-5
V gene: TRBV2
CDR3 protein: CASSREGGNQPQHF

J gene: TRBJ2-1
V gene: TRBV9
CDR3 protein: CASSEDSSSYNEQFF

J gene: TRBJ1-5
V gene: TRBV6-2/TRBV6-3
CDR3 protein: CASKKTFYSNQPQHF

J gene: TRBJ2-1
V gene: TRBV24-1
CDR3 protein: CATSDPARGGPQQFF

J gene: TRBJ2-1
V gene: TRBV24-1
CDR3 protein: CATSLAGRNNEQFF

J gene: TRBJ1-2
V gene: TRBV25-1
CDR3 protein: CASTQGASWGYTF

J gene: TRBJ1-5
V gene: TRBV6-6
CDR3 protein: CASNERQGSGHNQPQHF

J gene: TRBJ2-5
V gene: TRBV5-1
CDR3 protein: CASSAKDSMETQYF

J gene: TRBJ1-1
V gene: TRBV9
CDR3 protein: CASSTDGTPNTEAFF

J gene: TRBJ2-7
V gene: TRBV12-3/TRBV12-4
CDR3 protein: CASSVAGVGEQYF

J gene: TRBJ1-2
V gene: TRBV18
CDR3 protein: CASSPGESYTF

J gene: TRBJ2-1
V gene: TRBV29-1
CDR3 protein: CSVEFGGEQFF

J gene: TRBJ1-6
V gene: TRBV3-1
CDR3 protein: CASSQDFGSPSPLHF

J gene: TRBJ2-3
V gene: TRBV2
CDR3 protein: CASSALRGTDTQYF

J gene: TRBJ2-3
V gene: TRBV10-3
CDR3 protein: CAISDKSTDTQYF

J gene: TRBJ2-2
V gene: TRBV6-2/TRBV6-3
CDR3 protein: CASSPPPGLNTGELFF

J gene: TRBJ2-1
V gene: TRBV30
CDR3 protein: CAWSVGDEQFF

J gene: TRBJ2-3
V gene: TRBV27
CDR3 protein: CASSSWSADTQYF

J gene: TRBJ1-1
V gene: TRBV6-5
CDR3 protein: CASSSELTNTEAFF

J gene: TRBJ2-3
V gene: TRBV20-1
CDR3 protein: CSADLAGGRADTQYF

J gene: TRBJ2-5
V gene: TRBV7-2
CDR3 protein: CASSPRGLKTQYF

J gene: TRBJ1-1
V gene: TRBV4-1
CDR3 protein: CASSTGTGQNTEAFF

J gene: TRBJ2-4
V gene: TRBV10-3
CDR3 protein: CAISESLIEAKNIQYF

J gene: TRBJ1-5
V gene: TRBV12-3/TRBV12-4
CDR3 protein: CASSPQNTGGPSNQPQHF

J gene: TRBJ2-3
V gene: TRBV20-1
CDR3 protein: CSAPGPSTDTQYF

J gene: TRBJ2-3
V gene: TRBV7-2
CDR3 protein: CASSFRTSTDTQYF

J gene: TRBJ2-1
V gene: TRBV29-1
CDR3 protein: CSGTTGQGVSYNEQFF

J gene: TRBJ1-4
V gene: TRBV12-3/TRBV12-4
CDR3 protein: CASSPQGEKLFF

J gene: TRBJ1-2
V gene: TRBV29-1
CDR3 protein: CSAEELTGYGYTF

J gene: TRBJ1-2
V gene: TRBV29-1
CDR3 protein: CSVNPQGAQNYGYTF

J gene: TRBJ1-1
V gene: TRBV7-2
CDR3 protein: CASSLGLGDEAFF

J gene: TRBJ1-5
V gene: TRBV3-1
CDR3 protein: CATRGRLASNQPQHF

J gene: TRBJ2-1
V gene: TRBV27
CDR3 protein: CASSEGVGQFF

J gene: TRBJ1-1
V gene: TRBV6-5
CDR3 protein: CASSYSKYKGKAFF

J gene: TRBJ2-3
V gene: TRBV29-1
CDR3 protein: CSVEALPDTDTQYF

J gene: TRBJ2-1
V gene: TRBV7-8
CDR3 protein: CASSYIQAGERNEQFF